One and the same sample provided the 27 T cell receptor beta chains below, sequenced in a study of glioma-infiltrating T cells. Amplification of TCR alpha and beta CDR3 regions from RNA used iRepertoire nested multiplex PCR. MiXCR, run by TCRdb on the multiplex PCR reads, gives a single entry per CDR3 protein. Of about 140,000 distinct CDR3 sequences in the sample, about 39% were seen once. Sequenced input: glioma tissue, nonneoplastic brain tissue, or PBMCs (not recorded which). Every receptor here comes from a human donor with low-grade glioma or glioblastoma, undergoing nonglioma brain surgery, or in good health (not recorded which).

This clonotype was observed a few times. The V call is TRBV3-1, the J call TRBJ2-1; D unresolved. The V and J ends lost 2 bases and 6 bases respectively, with 8 bases between them. The CDR3 runs 13 residues. Germline CDR1 and CDR2: LGHDT and YNNKEL (reference sequence). The CDR3: CASSQSTSNEQFF. Here the CDR3 DNA reads TGTGCCAGCAGCCAATCGACTTCCAATGAGCAGTTCTTC.

The CDR3 sequence: CSAPRTSGRTGEQFF. CDR3 coding DNA: TGCAGTGCGCCCCGGACTAGCGGGAGGACCGGTGAGCAGTTCTTC. This chain joins TRBV20-1 and TRBJ2-1; the match to TRBD2 covers 14 bases. Germline V gene data show CDR1 as DFQATT and CDR2 as SNEGSKA (reference sequence). V lost 6 bases, J lost 9 bases, and 10 bases stayed unmatched. The CDR3 has 15 residues.

This chain joins TRBV6-2 or TRBV6-3 and TRBJ2-7; 8 bases match TRBD2. After removal of 6 bases from V and 3 bases from J, the junction contained 7 bases not matched to a gene. The V gene's germline CDR1 is MNHEY and CDR2 SVGEGT. The CDR3 sequence is 14 residues long. This chain's CDR3 is CASRSLGTSYEQYF. CDR3 sequence (DNA): TGTGCCAGCAGGTCCCTCGGGACTAGCTACGAGCAGTACTTC.

The chain employs TRBV11-2 and TRBJ2-5, with TRBD1 as a possible D gene (6 bases). Germline V lookup: CDR1 SGHAT, CDR2 FQNNGV. Trimming shortened V by 0 bases and J by 4 bases, and 9 bases separated the two germline ends. CDR3 size: 14 residues. This CDR3 reads CASSLDMGAETQYF. Written as DNA, the CDR3 is TGTGCCAGCAGCTTAGATATGGGGGCAGAGACCCAGTACTTC.

As concerns this clonotype: One junction end disagrees with the germline gene, perhaps due to a read error. The V and J genes are TRBV6-1 and TRBJ2-1, with 8 bases aligning to TRBD2. This CDR3 is 15 amino acids long. Germline V gene sequence: CDR1 MNHNS, CDR2 SASEGT. CDR3 nucleotide sequence: TGTGCCAGCAGCCTCATTAGCGGGGCCTACAATGAGCAGCTCTTC. Its protein is CASSLISGAYNEQLF.

This clonotype was counted between two and nine times. This chain joins TRBV6-6 and TRBJ1-1; 9 bases line up with TRBD1. The CDR3 runs 17 residues. The V and J ends lost 0 bases and 3 bases, in that order; junction bases with no gene match: 8. The germline gives CDR1 MNHNY, CDR2 SVGAGI (reference sequence). The CDR3: CASSYSTTGTGHTEAFF. CDR3 coding DNA: TGTGCCAGCAGTTACTCGACCACCGGGACAGGGCACACTGAAGCTTTCTTT.

This clonotype has ten or more counts. The chain carries TRBV6-1 and TRBJ2-1; 11 nucleotides line up with TRBD2. This CDR3 comprises 13 residues. Germline CDR1 reads MNHNS; CDR2 reads SASEGT. J was trimmed by 7 bases and V by 7 bases; bases with no gene match: 3. CDR3 coding DNA: TGTGCCAGCATCACTAGCGGGAGTAATGAGCAGTTCTTC. It specifies CASITSGSNEQFF.

On this clonotype itself: Because the CDR3 is missing its conserved closing phenylalanine or tryptophan, this is likely a read error. The CDR3 region has the DNA TGTGCCAGCAGTGAGTCGGTAGCGGGCCACGAGACCCAGTACTTA. This sequence encodes CASSESVAGHETQYL. The chain carries TRBV6-5 and TRBJ2-5; 7 bases fit TRBD2. CDR3 length equals 15 residues. Germline lookup yields CDR1 MNHEY and CDR2 SVGAGI. Germline trimming cut 5 bases from V and 5 bases from J; bases unmatched to any gene: 11.

This clonotype was seen at least ten times. The chain couples TRBV6-2 or TRBV6-3 to TRBJ2-7; tentative D call: TRBD2 (6 bases). This CDR3 comprises 14 residues. Trimming stripped 6 bases from V and 2 bases from J, with 14 bases between. CDR1 is MNHEY, CDR2 SVGEGT, per germline. CDR3 region: CASRPDLATYEQYF. In DNA, the CDR3 is TGTGCCAGCAGACCCGACCTAGCGACCTACGAGCAGTACTTC.

A word on this clonotype: A much larger clone lies one base from this, so it may be a read error. The rearrangement uses TRBV6-2 or TRBV6-3 and TRBJ2-5; D is perhaps TRBD1 or TRBD2 (5 bases each). The CDR3 loop spans 10 amino acids. Germline CDR1 and CDR2: MNHEY and SVGEGT. The V and J ends lost 6 bases and 6 bases respectively, with 5 bases between them. The CDR3 bases are TGTGCCAGCAGGGGACAGACCCAGTACTTC. This codes for CASRGQTQYF.

This clonotype was detected only a few times. This chain's CDR3 is CSASSLAGNYNEQFF. The CDR3 DNA follows: TGCAGTGCTAGTTCCCTAGCGGGTAATTACAATGAGCAGTTCTTC. The V and J genes are TRBV20-1 and TRBJ2-1; TRBD2 matches 8 bases. The ends lost 3 bases at V and 4 bases at J; junction bases unmatched: 8. The CDR3 contains 15 residues. CDR1 and CDR2 (germline): DFQATT, SNEGSKA (reference sequence).

This sequence joins TRBV6-2 or TRBV6-3 and TRBJ2-1, with TRBD2 matching 12 bases. The CDR3 is 17 amino acids. The J segment lost 4 bases and the V segment lost 6 bases, leaving 10 bases of the junction unmatched. Per the germline V gene, CDR1 is MNHEY and CDR2 is SVGEGT. The DNA of the CDR3 is TGTGCCAGCAGCCCGAGACTAGCGGGAGTACCTTACAATGAGCAGTTCTTC. It is translated as CASSPRLAGVPYNEQFF.

This chain joins TRBV6-1 and TRBJ2-1, with unresolved D. The CDR3 has 13 amino acids. CDR1 MNHNS and CDR2 SASEGT come from the germline V gene. Deletions cut 8 bases from V and 5 bases from J, with 13 bases between. The CDR3 spells CASGSADDNEQFF. DNA for the CDR3: TGTGCCAGCGGTTCTGCGGACGACAATGAGCAGTTCTTC.

The chain recombines TRBV6-1 with TRBJ1-3; D unclear. The CDR3 is 16 residues long. V lost 6 bases and J 3 bases, leaving 18 bases between the germline ends. Germline V gene sequence: CDR1 MNHNS, CDR2 SASEGT. The chain's CDR3 is CASSSYPAGVGNTIYF. DNA of the CDR3: TGTGCCAGCAGCAGTTACCCAGCCGGGGTTGGAAACACCATATATTTT.

The sample holds a few counts of this clonotype. The chain has TRBV7-2 and TRBJ2-3; possibly TRBD2 for D (5 bases). The CDR3 covers 13 residues. From germline, CDR1 is SGHTA and CDR2 FQGNSA. Trimming took off 7 bases at V and 6 bases at J, with 14 bases between the two ends. The CDR3 region is CASNYGSEDTQYF. CDR3 nucleotides: TGTGCCAGCAACTATGGGAGCGAGGATACGCAGTATTTT.

The chain is built from TRBV20-1 and TRBJ1-4; no firm D call. This CDR3 spans 16 amino acids. Germline values: CDR1 DFQATT, CDR2 SNEGSKA (reference sequence). V gave up 1 base and J gave up 8 bases, with 20 bases separating them. In nucleotides, the CDR3 is TGCAGTGCTAGAGCCGGCAACCCAAACCTGGGCGAAAAACTGTTTTTT. Protein product: CSARAGNPNLGEKLFF.

Regarding this clonotype: A much larger clone lies one base from this, so it may be a read error. The chain joins TRBV6-2 or TRBV6-3 to TRBJ1-1; unclear D gene. The germline V gene encodes CDR1 MNHEY and CDR2 SVGEGT. The CDR3 has 11 residues. Trimming left V 10 bases short and J 3 bases short, with 9 bases between. In nucleotides, the CDR3 is TGTGCCACCCATCGGTACACTGAAGCTTTCTTT. Translated, it gives CATHRYTEAFF.

This chain uses TRBV15 with TRBJ1-6; 9 nucleotides align to TRBD1. V lost 0 bases and J lost 8; bases outside the gene matches: 2. The V gene's germline CDR1 is LNHNV and CDR2 YYDKDF (reference sequence). The CDR3 is 15 amino acids. The DNA for the CDR3 is TGTGCCACCAGCAGAGATGGGGACAGGGATTCACCCCTCCACTTT. Protein product: CATSRDGDRDSPLHF.

The rearrangement links TRBV7-2 to TRBJ2-5; D gene ambiguous. CDR1 and CDR2 (germline): SGHTA, FQGNSA. This CDR3 has 14 residues. The V end was cut by 1 base, the J end by 3 bases, with 9 bases between. CDR3 region: CASSLEYSKETQYF. The CDR3, as DNA: TGTGCCAGCAGCTTAGAGTACAGCAAAGAGACCCAGTACTTC.

Regarding this clonotype: A much larger clone lies a single base off, so this may be a read error. V gene TRBV28 combines with J gene TRBJ1-1, with a weak D call TRBD1 (5 bases). Germline-derived CDR1 and CDR2 are MDHEN and SYDVKM. The CDR3 extends over 15 amino acids. V shed 5 bases and J shed 4 bases, with 17 bases lying between them. The chain's CDR3 is CASSPQGRGTTEAFF. DNA for the CDR3: TGTGCCAGCAGTCCCCAGGGACGGGGGACCACTGAAGCTTTCTTT.

This chain links TRBV7-9 with TRBJ2-7; D may be TRBD2 (6 bases). The CDR3 spans 13 residues. The V end lost 6 bases, the J end lost 0 bases, and 9 bases lay between the germline ends. The germline CDR1 and CDR2 sequences are SEHNR and FQNEAQ (reference sequence). The CDR3 region is CASSTGDSYEQYF. Here the CDR3 DNA reads TGTGCCAGCAGTACGGGGGACTCCTACGAGCAGTACTTC. The complete variable domain, with remaining parts taken from reference TRBV7-9 and TRBJ2-7, reads DTGVSQNPRHKITKRGQNVTFRCDPISEHNRLYWYRQTLGQGPEFLTYFQNEAQLEKSRLLSDRFSAERPKGSFSTLEIQRTEQGDSAMYLCASSTGDSYEQYFGPGTRLTVT.

This chain connects TRBV7-2 to TRBJ2-7; TRBD2 aligns across 7 bases. Per the germline V gene, CDR1 is SGHTA and CDR2 is FQGNSA. V trimming: 3 bases; J trimming: 2 bases; junction bases outside the gene matches: 4. The CDR3 sequence is 14 residues long. This CDR3 reads CASSLWGGPYEQYF. Written as DNA, the CDR3 is TGTGCCAGCAGCTTGTGGGGAGGGCCCTACGAGCAGTACTTC.

On this clonotype: A junction end diverges from the germline sequence, so it may reflect a read error. This chain connects TRBV27 to TRBJ2-5, with D maybe TRBD2 (7 bases). The CDR3 spans 14 residues. Germline assignment: CDR1 MNHEY and CDR2 SMNVEV (reference sequence). The CDR3 here is CASQRGGGEETLYF. CDR3 nucleotide sequence: TGTGCCAGCCAAAGAGGGGGAGGGGAAGAGACCCTGTACTTC.

The chain carries TRBV3-1 and TRBJ1-1; no clear D. Looked up from germline, CDR1 is LGHDT and CDR2 is YNNKEL (reference sequence). The CDR3 is 14 amino acids. V was cut by 1 base and J by 1 base, with 7 bases left in between. In DNA form, the CDR3 reads TGTGCCAGCAGCCAAGCCGCGGGGAACACTGAAGCTTTCTTT. Amino acids: CASSQAAGNTEAFF.

This clonotype was seen only once. The genes are TRBV20-1 and TRBJ2-3; no clear D. Germline V gene data show CDR1 as DFQATT and CDR2 as SNEGSKA (reference sequence). CDR3 size: 14 residues. V was shortened by 2 bases and J by 3 bases, with 12 bases between the two germline ends. CDR3: CSARKDHGTDTQYF. The CDR3 DNA follows: TGCAGTGCTAGAAAGGACCACGGGACAGATACGCAGTATTTT.

This clonotype was seen only a few times. The rearrangement uses TRBV7-8 and TRBJ2-1; 11 bases are shared with TRBD2. V lost 6 bases, J lost 7 bases, and 8 bases stayed unmatched. The CDR3 is made up of 15 amino acids. Germline V gene lookup returns CDR1 SGHVS and CDR2 FQNEAQ. The CDR3 here is CASSNSGLAVNEQFF. CDR3 bases: TGTGCCAGCAGTAACTCGGGACTAGCGGTGAATGAGCAGTTCTTC.

The chain couples TRBV6-2 or TRBV6-3 to TRBJ2-7; TRBD1 aligns across 9 bases. V was clipped by 6 bases and J by 4 bases; unmatched bases: 10. This CDR3 comprises 15 residues. Germline-derived CDR1 and CDR2 are MNHEY and SVGEGT. The CDR3 coding sequence is TGTGCCAGCAGGGCTACCGGGACAGGGCAATACGAGCAGTACTTC. Translated, it gives CASRATGTGQYEQYF.